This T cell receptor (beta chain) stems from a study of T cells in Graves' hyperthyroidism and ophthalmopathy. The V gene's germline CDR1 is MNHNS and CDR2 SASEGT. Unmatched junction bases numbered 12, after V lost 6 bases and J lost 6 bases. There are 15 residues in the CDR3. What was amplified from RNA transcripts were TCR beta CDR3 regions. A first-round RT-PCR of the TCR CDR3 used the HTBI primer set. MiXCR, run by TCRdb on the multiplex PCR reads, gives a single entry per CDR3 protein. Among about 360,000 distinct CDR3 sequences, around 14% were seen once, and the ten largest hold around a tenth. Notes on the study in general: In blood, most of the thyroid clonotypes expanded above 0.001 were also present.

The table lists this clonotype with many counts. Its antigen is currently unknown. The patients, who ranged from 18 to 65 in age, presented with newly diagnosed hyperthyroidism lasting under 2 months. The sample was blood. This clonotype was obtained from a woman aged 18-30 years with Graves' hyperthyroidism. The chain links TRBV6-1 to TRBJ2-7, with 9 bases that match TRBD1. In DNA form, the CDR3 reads TGTGCCAGCAGGCCAACCGGGACAGGGCCCTCCGAGCAGTACTTC. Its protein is CASRPTGTGPSEQYF.